Each of the 7 T cell receptor beta chains below was sequenced from the same sample in a study of T cell responses to AZD1222 COVID-19 vaccine. Generated by immunoSEQ multiplex PCR, the TCRdb table keeps only in-frame clones and is missing some. The table shows more than 100,000 clones, with 87% occurring only once. The sequencing used peripheral blood, collected 28 days after the second AZD1222 dose. The source is an adult who received the AZD1222 COVID-19 vaccine.

This clone has just a few counts. The V gene is TRBV7-3, the J gene TRBJ1-2; 7 bases are a match to TRBD1. This CDR3 region has 15 residues. V was clipped by 5 bases and J by 8 bases; unmatched bases: 14. Germline V CDR1 and CDR2: SGHTA, FQGTGA. The DNA of the CDR3 is TGTGCCAGCAGCGACCCGGGACAGCCGACGAGGGGCTACACCTTC. It is translated as CASSDPGQPTRGYTF.

The rearrangement links TRBV3-1 (or the pseudogene TRBV3-2) to TRBJ1-1, with D maybe TRBD1 (6 bases). V was trimmed by 4 bases and J by 0 bases, leaving 12 bases between them. There are 15 residues in the CDR3. Germline values: CDR1 LGHDT, CDR2 YNNKEL (reference sequence). CDR3 sequence reads: CASSLRQAVNTEAFF. The CDR3 DNA reads TGTGCCAGCAGCCTTCGACAGGCAGTGAACACTGAAGCTTTCTTT.

The CDR3 loop is CASHTFPGELFF. The CDR3 nucleotides are TGTGCCAGCCACACCTTCCCCGGGGAGCTGTTTTTT. This sequence joins TRBV19 and TRBJ2-2; no firm D call. With 9 bases removed from V and 6 bases from J, the gap between germline ends came to 11 bases. CDR1 LNHDA and CDR2 SQIVND come from the germline V gene (reference sequence). This CDR3 spans 12 amino acids.

The chain joins TRBV28 to TRBJ1-3; D gene ambiguous. V was pared by 5 bases and J by 4 bases, with 18 bases between. Germline assignment: CDR1 MDHEN and CDR2 SYDVKM. This CDR3 is 16 amino acids long. This CDR3 reads CASSPGVWASGNTIYF. CDR3 bases: TGTGCCAGCAGTCCCGGAGTTTGGGCCTCGGGAAACACCATATATTTT. The variable domain in full, with the rest retrieved from reference TRBV28 and TRBJ1-3, is DVKVTQSSRYLVKRTGEKVFLECVQDMDHENMFWYRQDPGLGLRLIYFSYDVKMKEKGDIPEGYSVSREKKERFSLILESASTNQTSMYLCASSPGVWASGNTIYFGEGSWLTVV.

A remark on this clone: This may arise from a read error, as a much more abundant clone is one base away. The chain has TRBV4-2 and TRBJ2-5, with TRBD2 identical over 12 bases. This CDR3 is built from 15 residues. Trimming at V came to 3 bases and at J to 5 bases, leaving 4 bases not matched to a gene. In germline, CDR1 is LGHNA, CDR2 YNFKEQ. The chain's CDR3 is CASSQLAGGRETQYF. The CDR3 region has the DNA TGTGCCAGCAGCCAGCTAGCGGGGGGGCGTGAGACCCAGTACTTC.

This clone was counted a single time. Other DNA sequences of this sample code for an identical CDR3. The chain is built from TRBV7-2 and TRBJ1-2, with unresolved D. There are 13 residues in the CDR3. CDR1 is SGHTA, CDR2 FQGNSA, per germline. Trimming took 1 base from V and 0 from J, leaving 3 bases between them. The CDR3 sequence: CASSLGANYGYTF. The CDR3 nucleotides are TGTGCCAGCAGCTTAGGGGCTAACTATGGCTACACCTTC.

The CDR3 coding sequence is TGCAGCGTTAGGTCAGGGGGGTACGAGCAGTACTTC. Protein: CSVRSGGYEQYF. V and J are TRBV29-1 and TRBJ2-7; tentatively, D is TRBD1 (7 bases). CDR3 length equals 12 residues. Trimming left V 5 bases short and J 4 bases short, with 12 bases between. Germline CDR1 reads SQVTM; CDR2 reads ANQGSEA.